Listed below are T cell receptor beta chains from one sample, sequenced in a study of blood T cell repertoires in COVID-19. TCRdb's table, derived via immunoSEQ multiplex PCR, lists solely in-frame clones and lacks some. The table has approximately 250,000 clones, about nine tenths seen once. The sample taken for sequencing was peripheral blood. These receptors were obtained from a man aged 35 to 55 with active or convalescent COVID-19. Both conserved end residues are part of each CDR3. D genes are given only for firm matches. Clone size is stated in some rows and not others, as once, few, many or a class when expanded.

CDR3	DNA	D	V	J	size
CASTTDYEQYF	TGTGCCAGCACCACAGACTACGAGCAGTACTTC	.	TRBV2	TRBJ2-7	once
CASSLSQTGGDTQYF	TGTGCCAGCAGCTTATCTCAAACCGGGGGGGATACGCAGTATTTT	TRBD2	TRBV11-3	TRBJ2-3	.
CASSLGDRGNIGQYF	TGTGCCAGCAGCTTGGGGGACAGGGGCAATATCGGGCAGTACTTC	TRBD1	TRBV5-6	TRBJ2-7	.
CASRISGTGDQPQHF	TGTGCCAGCAGGATAAGTGGGACAGGGGATCAGCCCCAGCATTTT	TRBD1	TRBV6-5	TRBJ1-5	.
CASSDRNGYGYTF	TGCGCCAGCTCGGACAGGAATGGCTATGGCTACACCTTC	TRBD1	TRBV4-1	TRBJ1-2	.
CASSLGSSGANVLTF	TGCGCCAGCAGCCTCGGGAGCTCTGGGGCCAACGTCCTGACTTTC	.	TRBV5-1	TRBJ2-6	.
CASNRDRLYEQYF	TGTGCCAGCAACAGAGACAGACTCTACGAGCAGTACTTC	.	TRBV6-5	TRBJ2-7	.
CASSPMGGGSSYEQYF	TGTGCCAGCTCACCAATGGGGGGGGGAAGCTCCTACGAGCAGTACTTC	TRBD2	TRBV18	TRBJ2-7	.
CASCSPSNTGELFF	TGTGCCAGCTGCAGTCCTTCGAACACCGGGGAGCTGTTTTTT	.	TRBV9	TRBJ2-2	.
CASSPQGNEQFF	TGTGCCAGCAGTCCTCAGGGTAATGAGCAGTTCTTC	.	TRBV11-2	TRBJ2-1	.
CASSQEDRGEKLFF	TGTGCCAGCAGCCAAGAGGACAGGGGGGAAAAACTGTTTTTT	TRBD1	TRBV3-1/TRBV3-2	TRBJ1-4	.
CASSKGELDQPQHF	TGTGCCAGCAGTAAAGGAGAATTAGATCAGCCCCAGCATTTT	.	TRBV2	TRBJ1-5	.
CASSLVPQGNEQYF	TGTGCCAGCAGCTTGGTACCACAGGGAAACGAGCAGTACTTC	.	TRBV5-5	TRBJ2-7	.
CASSVTGDNEQFF	TGTGCCAGCAGCGTCACAGGGGACAATGAGCAGTTCTTC	TRBD1	TRBV7-3	TRBJ2-1	.
CASSRPTGASYEQYF	TGTGCCAGCAGCCGACCTACAGGGGCCTCCTACGAGCAGTACTTC	TRBD1	TRBV13	TRBJ2-7	.
CASRLTGTSTDTQYF	TGCGCCAGCAGGTTGACAGGGACGAGCACAGATACGCAGTATTTT	TRBD1	TRBV5-1	TRBJ2-3	once
CASSRSAISNEQFF	TGTGCCAGCAGCCGGAGCGCCATAAGCAATGAGCAGTTCTTC	.	TRBV27	TRBJ2-1	.
CATSDPDRFTGELFF	TGTGCCACCAGTGATCCGGACAGGTTCACCGGGGAGCTGTTTTTT	TRBD1	TRBV24-1	TRBJ2-2	.
CAWSEAGPWDEQYF	TGTGCCTGGAGTGAGGCGGGGCCTTGGGACGAGCAGTACTTC	.	TRBV30	TRBJ2-7	once
CASTDSNEKLFF	TGTGCCAGCACGGACAGTAATGAAAAACTGTTTTTT	.	TRBV2	TRBJ1-4	.
CASSIVSGIAKNIQYF	TGTGCCAGTAGTATAGTTTCAGGTATAGCCAAAAACATTCAGTACTTC	.	TRBV19	TRBJ2-4	.
CASRATDRVRDGYTF	TGTGCCAGCAGGGCAACGGACAGGGTTAGGGATGGCTACACCTTC	TRBD1	TRBV27	TRBJ1-2	few
CASSQLDRGETQYF	TGTGCCAGCAGCCAACTTGACAGGGGTGAGACCCAGTACTTC	TRBD1	TRBV3-1/TRBV3-2	TRBJ2-5	.
CASKLDPHGQGDNYGYTF	TGTGCCAGCAAGCTTGATCCCCACGGACAGGGGGATAACTATGGCTACACCTTC	TRBD1	TRBV13	TRBJ1-2	once
CASSERLQYNEQFF	TGTGCCAGCAGTGAAAGGCTACAGTACAATGAGCAGTTCTTC	.	TRBV2	TRBJ2-1	once
CASSQNRVNQPQHF	TGTGCCAGCAGCCAAAACAGGGTAAATCAGCCCCAGCATTTT	.	TRBV3-1/TRBV3-2	TRBJ1-5	.
CASSPGTIGNTIYF	TGCGCCAGCAGCCCGGGGACAATAGGAAACACCATATATTTT	.	TRBV5-1	TRBJ1-3	.
CASSEQGQGAEAIF	TGTGCCAGCAGTGAGCAAGGACAGGGGGCGGAGGCTATCTTT	TRBD1	TRBV2	TRBJ1-1	.
CASSFDGGLAGGTDTQYF	TGTGCCAGCAGCTTTGACGGGGGACTAGCGGGGGGCACAGATACGCAGTATTTT	.	TRBV12-1	TRBJ2-3	.
CASSDGGGRMNTEAFF	TGTGCCAGCAGTGATGGGGGGGGGAGGATGAACACTGAAGCTTTCTTT	.	TRBV6-1	TRBJ1-1	.
CASNYSPETQYF	TGTGCCAGCAATTACAGTCCAGAGACCCAGTACTTC	.	TRBV2	TRBJ2-5	.
CASSAGSSHSTDTQYF	TGTGCCAGCAGTGCTGGGAGCTCCCACAGCACAGATACGCAGTATTTT	.	TRBV7-6	TRBJ2-3	.